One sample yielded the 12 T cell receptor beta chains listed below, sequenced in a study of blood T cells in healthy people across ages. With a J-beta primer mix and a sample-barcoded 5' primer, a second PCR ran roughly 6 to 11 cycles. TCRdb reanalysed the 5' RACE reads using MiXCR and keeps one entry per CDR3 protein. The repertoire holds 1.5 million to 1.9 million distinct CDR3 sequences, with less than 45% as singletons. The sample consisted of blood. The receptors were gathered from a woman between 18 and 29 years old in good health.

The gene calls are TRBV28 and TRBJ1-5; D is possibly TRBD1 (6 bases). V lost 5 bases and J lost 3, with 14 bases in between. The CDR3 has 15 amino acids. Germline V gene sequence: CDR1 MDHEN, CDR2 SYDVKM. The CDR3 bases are TGTGCCAGCAGTGTTGACAGGACTCCCAATCAGCCCCAGCATTTT. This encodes CASSVDRTPNQPQHF.

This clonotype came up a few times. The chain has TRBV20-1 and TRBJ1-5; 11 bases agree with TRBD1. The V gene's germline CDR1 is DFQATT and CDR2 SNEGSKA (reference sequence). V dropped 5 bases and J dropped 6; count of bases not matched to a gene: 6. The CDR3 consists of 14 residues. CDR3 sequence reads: CSAPGQGATQPQHF. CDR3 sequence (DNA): TGCAGTGCTCCAGGACAGGGGGCGACTCAGCCCCAGCATTTT.

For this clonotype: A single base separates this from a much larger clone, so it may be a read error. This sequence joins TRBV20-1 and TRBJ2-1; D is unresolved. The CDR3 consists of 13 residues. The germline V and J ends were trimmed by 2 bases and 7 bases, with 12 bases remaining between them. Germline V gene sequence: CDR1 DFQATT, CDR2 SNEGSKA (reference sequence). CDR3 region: CSARLAGRNEQFF. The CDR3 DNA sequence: TGCAGTGCTAGACTGGCCGGGCGGAATGAGCAGTTCTTC.

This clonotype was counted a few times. This chain's CDR3 is CSATSLAGGPADTQYF. In DNA, the CDR3 is TGCAGTGCTACGTCCCTAGCGGGGGGGCCCGCAGATACGCAGTATTTT. V and J are TRBV20-1 and TRBJ2-3; 12 bases align to TRBD2. Trimming at V came to 4 bases and at J to 4 bases, leaving 9 bases not matched to a gene. The germline V gene has CDR1 DFQATT and CDR2 SNEGSKA (reference sequence). CDR3 size: 16 residues.

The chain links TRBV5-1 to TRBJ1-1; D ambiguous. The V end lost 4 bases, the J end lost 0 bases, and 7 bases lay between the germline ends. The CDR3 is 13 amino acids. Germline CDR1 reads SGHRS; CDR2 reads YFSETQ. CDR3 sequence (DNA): TGCGCCAGCAGCGCAATGATGAACACTGAAGCTTTCTTT. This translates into CASSAMMNTEAFF.

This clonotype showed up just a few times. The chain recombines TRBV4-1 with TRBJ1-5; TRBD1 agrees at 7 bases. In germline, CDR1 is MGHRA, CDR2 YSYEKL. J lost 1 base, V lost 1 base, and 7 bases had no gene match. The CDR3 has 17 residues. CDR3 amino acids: CASSQAGGQWSNQPQHF. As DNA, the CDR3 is TGCGCCAGCAGCCAAGCGGGGGGACAGTGGAGCAATCAGCCCCAGCATTTT.

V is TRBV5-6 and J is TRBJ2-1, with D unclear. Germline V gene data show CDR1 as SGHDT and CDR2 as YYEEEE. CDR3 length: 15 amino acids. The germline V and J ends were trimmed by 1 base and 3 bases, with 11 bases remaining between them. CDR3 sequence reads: CASSLTQVFYNEQFF. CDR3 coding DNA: TGTGCCAGCAGCTTGACCCAGGTTTTCTACAATGAGCAGTTCTTC. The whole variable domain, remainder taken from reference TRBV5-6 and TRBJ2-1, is DAGVTQSPTHLIKTRGQQVTLRCSPKSGHDTVSWYQQALGQGPQFIFQYYEEEERQRGNFPDRFSGHQFPNYSSELNVNALLLGDSALYLCASSLTQVFYNEQFFGPGTRLTVL.

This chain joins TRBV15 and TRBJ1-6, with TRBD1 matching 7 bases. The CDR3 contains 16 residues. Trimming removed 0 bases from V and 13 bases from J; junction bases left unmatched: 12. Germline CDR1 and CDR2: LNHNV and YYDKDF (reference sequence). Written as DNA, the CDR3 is TGTGCCACCAGCAGAGATCAGGGGACAGTAGAAGTTCCCCTCCACTTT. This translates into CATSRDQGTVEVPLHF.

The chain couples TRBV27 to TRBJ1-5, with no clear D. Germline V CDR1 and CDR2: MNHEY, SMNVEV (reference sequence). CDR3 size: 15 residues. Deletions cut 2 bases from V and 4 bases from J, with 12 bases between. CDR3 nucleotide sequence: TGTGCCAGCAGTTTAATTTACCTAAAAAATCAGCCCCAGCATTTT. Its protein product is CASSLIYLKNQPQHF.

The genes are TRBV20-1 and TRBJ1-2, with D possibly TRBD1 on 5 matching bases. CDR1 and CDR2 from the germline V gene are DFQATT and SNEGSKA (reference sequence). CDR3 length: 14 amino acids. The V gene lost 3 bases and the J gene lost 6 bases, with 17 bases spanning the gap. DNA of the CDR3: TGCAGTGCTAGGCCTCCTTGGGCCAGGGATGGCTACACCTTC. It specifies CSARPPWARDGYTF.

The CDR3 loop reads CSARSLAGGWQETQFF. The CDR3 DNA reads as TGCAGTGCTAGGTCACTAGCGGGGGGCTGGCAAGAGACCCAGTTCTTC. The V gene is TRBV20-1, the J gene TRBJ2-1, with 12 bases matching TRBD2. With V trimmed by 3 bases and J by 13 bases, 16 bases remained unmatched. The CDR3 totals 16 residues. The V gene's germline CDR1 is DFQATT and CDR2 SNEGSKA (reference sequence).

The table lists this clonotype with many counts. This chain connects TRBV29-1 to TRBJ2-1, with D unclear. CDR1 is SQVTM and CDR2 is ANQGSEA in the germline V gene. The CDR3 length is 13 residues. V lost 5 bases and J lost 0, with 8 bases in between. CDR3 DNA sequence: TGCAGCGTTAATAAGAACTCCTACAATGAGCAGTTCTTC. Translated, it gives CSVNKNSYNEQFF.